The count of the clone carrying this TCR beta chain is one. Antigen: not known. This sample stems from a study of cytomegalovirus exposure and HLA in healthy donors. Study-level information: Unique TCR beta sequences numbering approximately 120 million came from some 200 million T cells in an earlier analysis. Study-wide findings and caveats: Several of the most significant clusters appeared, in a later analysis, to be linked to common viral pathogens. Reports described diagnosis of cytomegalovirus status by the classifier as highly specific and sensitive. Previously analyzed data showed that most TCR beta V segments were productive at a frequency of about 87% or about 30%.

Primers included in the PCR were 60 Vbeta and 13 Jbeta primers. TCRdb's table, derived via immunoSEQ multiplex PCR, lists solely in-frame clones and lacks some. The repertoire holds around 150,000 clones, with 65% to 85% as singletons. V was clipped by 3 bases and J by 0 bases, with 13 bases between them. There are 16 residues in the CDR3. Germline V gene sequence: CDR1 ENHRY, CDR2 SYGVKD. The genes are TRBV10-3 and TRBJ2-3; D ambiguous. Material for sequencing was PBMCs. This TCR was recovered from a male donor in good health and CMV-seronegative. The CDR3 spells CAISERYSLSTDTQYF. The CDR3 nucleotides are TGTGCCATCAGTGAAAGATATAGCCTGAGCACAGATACGCAGTATTTT.